This T cell receptor (beta chain) originates from a study of blood T cell repertoires in COVID-19. Profiled with immunoSEQ multiplex PCR; TCRdb holds only in-frame clones, not every one. The sample records 85,000 to 100,000 clones, just over 85% being singletons. Germline values: CDR1 MDHEN, CDR2 SYDVKM. The CDR3 is 14 residues long. After removal of 4 bases from V and 7 bases from J, the junction contained 9 bases not matched to a gene. The chain employs TRBV28 and TRBJ2-7; 8 positions match TRBD2. The specimen was peripheral blood. The receptor's source is a woman in her sixties or seventies in a cohort sampled during active or convalescent COVID-19. CDR3 region: CASSSSGGPREQYF. The CDR3 nucleotides read TGTGCCAGCAGTTCCTCGGGGGGGCCTCGAGAGCAGTACTTC. The variable domain in full, with the rest retrieved from reference TRBV28 and TRBJ2-7, is DVKVTQSSRYLVKRTGEKVFLECVQDMDHENMFWYRQDPGLGLRLIYFSYDVKMKEKGDIPEGYSVSREKKERFSLILESASTNQTSMYLCASSSSGGPREQYFGPGTRLTVT.